This T cell receptor beta chain was observed in a study of T cell responses to AZD1222 COVID-19 vaccine. Study findings and constraints: Across the whole spike, CD4 TCRs peaked at regions 160-218 and 743-854.

Trimming took 4 bases from V and 9 from J, leaving 7 bases between them. Per germline, CDR1 LGHDT and CDR2 YNNKEL (reference sequence). There are 12 residues in the CDR3. The data were produced by immunoSEQ multiplex PCR, yet TCRdb's version contains in-frame clones alone and is incomplete. The sample has 120,000 or so clones, roughly 90% seen once. Concerning this clone: Its antigen is currently unknown.

This rearrangement joins TRBV3-1 (or the pseudogene TRBV3-2) to TRBJ1-6, with D tentatively TRBD1 (6 bases). The TCR sequence derives from an adult who received the AZD1222 COVID-19 vaccine. The source was peripheral blood, collected 28 days after the second AZD1222 dose. CDR3 region: CASSRGASPLHF. The CDR3, as DNA: TGTGCCAGCAGCCGGGGGGCTTCACCCCTCCACTTT.